The source of this TCR beta chain is a study of long-term antiretroviral therapy in people with HIV. Background on the study: In the earliest collections, sampling predates the 2015 immediate-ART recommendation by about a decade. Overall study results and limits: Upon ART, diversity increased but remained lower than transplant donor controls.

At survey level, the immunoSEQ assay was run in its v3.0 version. The data were produced by immunoSEQ multiplex PCR, yet TCRdb's version contains in-frame clones alone and is incomplete. The sample yields 20,000 to 25,000 clones, nearly 90% seen once. Comment on this clone: What it binds is not known.

The sequence was collected from a man aged 60 to 75 with HIV. This material consisted of unsorted PBMCs, taken 0.6 years after starting antiretroviral therapy.

CDR3 sequence: CSVLGMEETQYF. DNA for the CDR3: TGCAGCGTTCTCGGGATGGAGGAGACCCAGTACTTC. The V and J genes are TRBV29-1 and TRBJ2-5, with D perhaps TRBD2 (5 bases). The CDR3 contains 12 residues. Trimming removed 5 bases from V and 5 bases from J, with 12 bases in between. Germline V lookup: CDR1 SQVTM, CDR2 ANQGSEA.